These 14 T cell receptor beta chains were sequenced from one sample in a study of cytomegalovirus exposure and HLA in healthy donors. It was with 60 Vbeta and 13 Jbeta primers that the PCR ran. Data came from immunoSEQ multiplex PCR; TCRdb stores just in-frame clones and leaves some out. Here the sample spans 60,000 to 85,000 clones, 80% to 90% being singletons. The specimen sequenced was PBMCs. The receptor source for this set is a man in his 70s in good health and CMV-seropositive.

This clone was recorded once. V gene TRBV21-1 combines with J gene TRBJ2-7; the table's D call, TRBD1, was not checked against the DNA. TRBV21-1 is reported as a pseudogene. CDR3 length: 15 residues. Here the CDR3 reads CASSILRDKRYEQYF. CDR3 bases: TGTGCCAGCAGCATCCTCCGGGACAAACGCTACGAGCAGTACTTC.

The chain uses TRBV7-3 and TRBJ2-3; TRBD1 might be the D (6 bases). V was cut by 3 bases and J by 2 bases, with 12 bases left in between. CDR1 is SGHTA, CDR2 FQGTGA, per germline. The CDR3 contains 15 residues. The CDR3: CASSFGDTYTDTQYF. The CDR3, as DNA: TGTGCCAGCAGCTTCGGGGACACCTACACAGATACGCAGTATTTT.

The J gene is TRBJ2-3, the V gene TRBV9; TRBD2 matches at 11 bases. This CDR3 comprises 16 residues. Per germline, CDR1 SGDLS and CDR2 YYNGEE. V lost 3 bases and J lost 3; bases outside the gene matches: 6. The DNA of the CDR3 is TGTGCCAGCAGCGCCAGCGGGACTAGCGGTACAGATACGCAGTATTTT. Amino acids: CASSASGTSGTDTQYF.

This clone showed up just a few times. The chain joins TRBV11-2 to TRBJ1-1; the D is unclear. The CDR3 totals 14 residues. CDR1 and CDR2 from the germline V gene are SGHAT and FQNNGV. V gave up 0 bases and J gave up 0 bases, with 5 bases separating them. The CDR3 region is CASSLEALNTEAFF. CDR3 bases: TGTGCCAGCAGCTTAGAAGCACTGAACACTGAAGCTTTCTTT. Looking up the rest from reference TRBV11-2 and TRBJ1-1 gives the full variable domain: EAGVAQSPRYKIIEKRQSVAFWCNPISGHATLYWYQQILGQGPKLLIQFQNNGVVDDSQLPKDRFSAERLKGVDSTLKIQPAKLEDSAVYLCASSLEALNTEAFFGQGTRLTVV.

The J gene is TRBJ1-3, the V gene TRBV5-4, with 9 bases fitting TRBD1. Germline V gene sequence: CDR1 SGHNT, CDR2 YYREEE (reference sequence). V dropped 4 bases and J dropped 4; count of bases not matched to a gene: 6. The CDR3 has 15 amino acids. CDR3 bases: TGTGCCAGCAGCGCGGGACAGGGAGGGGGAAACACCATATATTTT. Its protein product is CASSAGQGGGNTIYF.

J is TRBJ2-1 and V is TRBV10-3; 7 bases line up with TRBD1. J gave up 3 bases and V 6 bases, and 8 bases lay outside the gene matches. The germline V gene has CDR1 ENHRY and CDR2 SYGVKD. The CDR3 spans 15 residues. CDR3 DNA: TGTGCCATCAGCCCCGGGACAGTAGACTACAATGAGCAGTTCTTC. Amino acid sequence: CAISPGTVDYNEQFF.

The DNA of the CDR3 is TGTGCCAGCAGCTTAGACAGGGGCAACTACGAGCAGTACTTC. Protein: CASSLDRGNYEQYF. The chain employs TRBV11-2 and TRBJ2-7; D is perhaps TRBD1 (6 bases). This CDR3 has 14 amino acids. Germline V lookup: CDR1 SGHAT, CDR2 FQNNGV. V shed 0 bases and J shed 3 bases, with 9 bases lying between them.

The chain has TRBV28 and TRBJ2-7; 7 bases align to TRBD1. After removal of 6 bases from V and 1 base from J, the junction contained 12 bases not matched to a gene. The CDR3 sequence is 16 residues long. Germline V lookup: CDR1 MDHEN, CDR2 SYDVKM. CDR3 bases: TGTGCCAGCAGCCCAGGGACAGTCCAAACTTCCTACGAGCAGTACTTC. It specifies CASSPGTVQTSYEQYF.

In DNA form, the CDR3 reads TGTGCCTGGAGCCACAAGGGGGAAAAACTGTTTTTT. As protein: CAWSHKGEKLFF. The chain joins TRBV30 to TRBJ1-4; perhaps TRBD1 as D (5 bases). Deletions cut 3 bases from V and 8 bases from J, with 10 bases between. The germline gives CDR1 GTSNPN, CDR2 SVGIG (reference sequence). The CDR3 runs 12 residues.

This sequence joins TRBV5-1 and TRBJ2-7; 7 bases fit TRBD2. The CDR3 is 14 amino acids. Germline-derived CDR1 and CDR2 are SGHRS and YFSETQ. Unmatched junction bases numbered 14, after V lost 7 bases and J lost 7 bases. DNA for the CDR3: TGCGCCAGCCTCGGGTCGGCGGGAGAGGGTGAGCAGTACTTC. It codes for CASLGSAGEGEQYF.

CDR3 protein: CASSKGTGGRYEQYF. The CDR3, as DNA: TGTGCCAGCAGTAAAGGGACAGGGGGTCGCTACGAGCAGTACTTC. J is TRBJ2-7 and V is TRBV6-5; 11 bases map to TRBD1. V trimming: 5 bases; J trimming: 3 bases; junction bases outside the gene matches: 6. Germline CDR1 is MNHEY and CDR2 is SVGAGI. This CDR3 has 15 amino acids.

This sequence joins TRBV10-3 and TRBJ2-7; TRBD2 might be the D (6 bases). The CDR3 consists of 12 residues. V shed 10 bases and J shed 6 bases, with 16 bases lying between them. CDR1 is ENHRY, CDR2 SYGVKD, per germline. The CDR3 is CATSGGGSEQYF. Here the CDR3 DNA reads TGTGCCACCTCCGGGGGAGGCTCCGAGCAGTACTTC.

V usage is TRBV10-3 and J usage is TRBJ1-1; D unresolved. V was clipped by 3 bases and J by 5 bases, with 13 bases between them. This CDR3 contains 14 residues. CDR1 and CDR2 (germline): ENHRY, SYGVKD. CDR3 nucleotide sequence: TGTGCCATCAGTGATCTGTCAGGTCAAACTGAAGCTTTCTTT. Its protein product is CAISDLSGQTEAFF.

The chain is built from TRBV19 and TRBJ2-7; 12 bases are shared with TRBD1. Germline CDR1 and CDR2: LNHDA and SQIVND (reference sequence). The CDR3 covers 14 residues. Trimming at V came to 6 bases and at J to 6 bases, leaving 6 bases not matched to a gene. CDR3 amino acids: CASRPGQGAGEQYF. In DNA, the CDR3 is TGTGCCAGTAGACCGGGACAGGGGGCTGGCGAGCAGTACTTC.